These 15 T cell receptor beta chains came from one sample sequenced in a study of cytomegalovirus exposure and HLA in healthy donors listed by TCRdb under 2017. The library was obtained by the immunoSEQ multiplex PCR assay. For the multiplex PCR, a mixture combining 60 forward primers for TCR Vbeta segments and 13 reverse primers for TCR Jbeta segments was used. As stored in TCRdb, this immuneACCESS dataset retains in-frame rearrangements with V and J assigned. A fraction of the clones does not appear; measured against another copy, unresolved V genes explain less than half of the discrepancy, and the remainder lacks a known reason. The sample includes about 220,000 clones, with over 70% observed a single time. Of the sample, under 0.85% falls within the top ten clones. The sample was PBMCs. The receptor set was obtained from a boy between 2 and 15 years old in good health and CMV-seronegative.

In its sample, this clone was seen a few times. This rearrangement joins TRBV4-1 to TRBJ2-3, with TRBD1 matching 7 bases. Germline V gene lookup returns CDR1 MGHRA and CDR2 YSYEKL. J gave up 4 bases and V 3 bases, and 13 bases lay outside the gene matches. This CDR3 region has 17 residues. As DNA, the CDR3 is TGCGCCAGCAGCCAGGGGATTCCGGGACAGCCCCCAGATACGCAGTATTTT. Its protein is CASSQGIPGQPPDTQYF.

The table lists this clone with a few counts. The chain has TRBV29-1 and TRBJ1-1; TRBD1 is a possible D gene (5 bases). CDR1 is SQVTM, CDR2 ANQGSEA, per germline. There are 12 residues in the CDR3. The V end was cut by 8 bases, the J end by 3 bases, with 13 bases between. The chain's CDR3 is CSLKRGDTEAFF. CDR3 sequence (DNA): TGCAGCCTAAAACGGGGGGACACTGAAGCTTTCTTT.

On this clone: This likely comes from a read error, as the CDR3 has no conserved phenylalanine or tryptophan at its end. V gene TRBV18 combines with J gene TRBJ1-6; the D gene is possibly TRBD1 (5 bases). V lost 6 bases to trimming and J lost 7 bases, with 16 bases between them. Germline V gene lookup returns CDR1 KGHSH and CDR2 LQKENI. The length of the CDR3 is 15 residues. This CDR3 reads CASSSRQGGNSPLHV. As DNA, the CDR3 is TGTGCCAGCTCCTCGAGGCAGGGAGGGAATTCACCCCTCCACGTT.

The chain is built from TRBV19 and TRBJ2-7, with TRBD1 identical over 10 bases. Germline V lookup: CDR1 LNHDA, CDR2 SQIVND (reference sequence). The CDR3 loop spans 13 amino acids. Trimming cost V 5 bases and J 5 bases; bases outside gene matches: 3. Written as DNA, the CDR3 is TGTGCCAGTAGTGAGACAGGGGGCCACGAGCAGTACTTC. This encodes CASSETGGHEQYF.

This clone was detected once. This chain joins TRBV10-3 and TRBJ2-1, with no clear D. Per the germline V gene, CDR1 is ENHRY and CDR2 is SYGVKD. V lost 2 bases to trimming and J lost 6 bases, with 8 bases between them. This CDR3 is built from 13 residues. CDR3 sequence: CAISEQAGNEQFF. CDR3 nucleotides: TGTGCCATCAGTGAGCAGGCTGGCAATGAGCAGTTCTTC.

This chain connects TRBV6-5 to TRBJ2-3; 8 bases align to TRBD2. Unmatched junction bases numbered 4, after V lost 1 base and J lost 4 bases. CDR3 length: 15 residues. Germline CDR1 reads MNHEY; CDR2 reads SVGAGI. DNA for the CDR3: TGTGCCAGCAGTTACTTTGCGGGAGGCCCAGATACGCAGTATTTT. This encodes CASSYFAGGPDTQYF.

The chain combines TRBV28 with TRBJ2-1, with D possibly being TRBD2 (6 bases). Looked up from germline, CDR1 is MDHEN and CDR2 is SYDVKM. Trimming took 1 base from V and 6 from J, leaving 7 bases between them. CDR3 length: 13 amino acids. Here the CDR3 reads CASSLYSGNEQFF. The CDR3 DNA follows: TGTGCCAGCAGTTTATATAGCGGCAATGAGCAGTTCTTC.

The V call is TRBV19, the J call TRBJ2-1; D uncertain. Per germline, CDR1 LNHDA and CDR2 SQIVND (reference sequence). CDR3 size: 14 residues. V was cut by 3 bases and J by 1 base, with 7 bases left in between. The CDR3 region has the DNA TGTGCCAGTAGTATCTCCTTGTCCTACAATGAGCAGTTCTTC. Translating gives CASSISLSYNEQFF. Variable domain in full (rest from reference TRBV19 and TRBJ2-1): DGGITQSPKYLFRKEGQNVTLSCEQNLNHDAMYWYRQDPGQGLRLIYYSQIVNDFQKGDIAEGYSVSREKKESFPLTVTSAQKNPTAFYLCASSISLSYNEQFFGPGTRLTVL.

This clone was seen only once. V and J are TRBV28 and TRBJ2-7; a weak D match, TRBD2 (6 bases). This CDR3 is 14 amino acids long. Trimming took off 6 bases at V and 6 bases at J, with 18 bases between the two ends. Germline assignment: CDR1 MDHEN and CDR2 SYDVKM. The CDR3 protein is CASSSGGLEIEQYF. CDR3 coding DNA: TGTGCCAGCAGCTCCGGAGGGTTGGAAATCGAGCAGTACTTC.

With respect to this clone: Compared with germline, one end of the junction differs, possibly owing to a read error. The chain is built from TRBV6-4 and TRBJ2-7, with 11 bases lining up with TRBD2. The germline gives CDR1 MRHNA, CDR2 SNTAGT. This CDR3 has 12 amino acids. The chain's CDR3 is CASSTGTSGLHF. The CDR3 nucleotides read TGTGCCAGCAGTACCGGGACTAGCGGTCTCCACTTC.

The chain joins TRBV2 to TRBJ2-7, with 11 positions matching TRBD2. V gave up 2 bases and J gave up 6 bases; unmatched junction bases: 12. Germline V gene sequence: CDR1 SNHLY, CDR2 FYNNEI. This CDR3 region has 17 residues. In nucleotides, the CDR3 is TGTGCCAGCAGTGAATATATTGTAGCGGGGGGGCCTCGCGAGCAGTACTTC. Translating it yields CASSEYIVAGGPREQYF.

This chain uses TRBV18 with TRBJ2-3; 7 nucleotides agree with TRBD2. This CDR3 is built from 11 residues. Germline V gene data show CDR1 as KGHSH and CDR2 as LQKENI. The junction had 0 bases not matched to a gene; V was cut back by 6 bases and J by 6 bases. The CDR3 nucleotides read TGTGCCAGCTCGCGGGGGGATACGCAGTATTTT. Protein: CASSRGDTQYF. Variable domain in full (rest from reference TRBV18 and TRBJ2-3): NAGVMQNPRHLVRRRGQEARLRCSPMKGHSHVYWYRQLPEEGLKFMVYLQKENIIDESGMPKERFSAEFPKEGPSILRIQQVVRGDSAAYFCASSRGDTQYFGPGTRLTVL.

On this clone itself: One end of the junction is discordant with germline, which a read error may explain. The chain couples TRBV7-7 to TRBJ2-2; 7 positions match TRBD1. CDR1 and CDR2 from the germline V gene are SSHAT and FNYEAQ (reference sequence). The CDR3 has 14 residues. This CDR3 reads CASSRTGNTGELFF. CDR3 DNA sequence: TGTGCTAGCAGCCGGACAGGGAACACCGGGGAGCTGTTTTTT.

This clone turned up a few times. Distinct nucleotide sequences in the sample also encode this CDR3. The chain recombines TRBV30 with TRBJ2-7, with D possibly being TRBD1 (5 bases). CDR1 and CDR2 (germline): GTSNPN, SVGIG (reference sequence). CDR3 length: 12 residues. V was cut by 0 bases and J by 2 bases, with 5 bases left in between. For the CDR3, the DNA is TGTGCCTGGAGTGTAGGGGCCTACGAGCAGTACTTC. It specifies CAWSVGAYEQYF.

This clone showed up just once. The chain combines TRBV4-1 with TRBJ1-1; TRBD1 is a possible D gene (5 bases). Per the germline V gene, CDR1 is MGHRA and CDR2 is YSYEKL. The CDR3 runs 16 residues. Trimming shortened V by 0 bases and J by 7 bases, and 18 bases separated the two germline ends. In nucleotides, the CDR3 is TGCGCCAGCAGCCAAGATTTGGGACTGGGACCGGTTGAAGCTTTCTTT. Translated: CASSQDLGLGPVEAFF.